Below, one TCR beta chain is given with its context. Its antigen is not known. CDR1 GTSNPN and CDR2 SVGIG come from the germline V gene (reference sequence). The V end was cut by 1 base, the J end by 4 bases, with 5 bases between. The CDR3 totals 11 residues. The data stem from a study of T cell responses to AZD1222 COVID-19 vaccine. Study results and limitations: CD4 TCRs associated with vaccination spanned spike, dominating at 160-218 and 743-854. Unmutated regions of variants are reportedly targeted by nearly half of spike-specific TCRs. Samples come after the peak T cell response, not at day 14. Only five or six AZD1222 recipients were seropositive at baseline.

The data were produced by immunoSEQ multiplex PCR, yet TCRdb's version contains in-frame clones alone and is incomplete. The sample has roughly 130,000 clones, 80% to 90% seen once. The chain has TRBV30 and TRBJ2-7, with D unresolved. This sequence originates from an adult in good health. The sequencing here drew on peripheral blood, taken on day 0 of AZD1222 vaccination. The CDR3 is CAWSARYEQYF. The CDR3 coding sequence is TGTGCCTGGAGTGCCCGTTACGAGCAGTACTTC. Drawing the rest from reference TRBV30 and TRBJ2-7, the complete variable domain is SQTIHQWPATLVQPVGSPLSLECTVEGTSNPNLYWYRQAAGRGLQLLFYSVGIGQISSEVPQNLSASRPQDRQFILSSKKLLLSDSGFYLCAWSARYEQYFGPGTRLTVT.